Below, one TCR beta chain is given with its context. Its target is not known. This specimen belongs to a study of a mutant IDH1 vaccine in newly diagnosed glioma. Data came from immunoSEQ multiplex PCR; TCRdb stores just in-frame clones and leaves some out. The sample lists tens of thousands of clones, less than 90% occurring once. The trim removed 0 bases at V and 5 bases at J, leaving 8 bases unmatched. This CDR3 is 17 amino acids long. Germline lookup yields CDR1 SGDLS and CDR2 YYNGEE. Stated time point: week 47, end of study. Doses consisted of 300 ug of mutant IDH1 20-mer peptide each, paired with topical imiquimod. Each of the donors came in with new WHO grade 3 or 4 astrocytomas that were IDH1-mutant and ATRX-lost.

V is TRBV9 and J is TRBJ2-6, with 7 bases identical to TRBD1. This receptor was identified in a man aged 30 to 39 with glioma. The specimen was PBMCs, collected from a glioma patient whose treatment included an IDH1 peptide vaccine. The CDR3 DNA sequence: TGTGCCAGCAGCGTAGCCGGGACAGTCGCTCGGGCCAACGTCCTGACTTTC. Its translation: CASSVAGTVARANVLTF.